Here is one T cell receptor beta chain with its context. Its antigen is unidentified. J lost 4 bases, V lost 9 bases, and 6 bases had no gene match. This CDR3 is 13 amino acids long. Germline V gene lookup returns CDR1 LNHDA and CDR2 SQIVND (reference sequence). This record belongs to a study of cytomegalovirus exposure and HLA in healthy donors. Study results and caveats: A likely sequencing artifact accounted for one observed cluster of highly shared sequence variants. The study put some 150 TCR beta chains on its list as cytomegalovirus-associated.

PCR involved 60 Vbeta and 13 Jbeta primers. The repertoire was sequenced with immunoSEQ multiplex PCR; TCRdb's copy has only in-frame clones and lacks some. The sample includes about 190,000 clones, 81% of them seen just once. This chain uses TRBV19 with TRBJ1-5, with 7 bases fitting TRBD1. This TCR derives from a middle-aged man in good health and CMV-seropositive. Sequencing was done on a sample of PBMCs. The CDR3 loop is CASRDRTNQPQHF. The CDR3 region has the DNA TGTGCCAGCCGGGACAGAACAAATCAGCCCCAGCATTTT.